The T cell receptor beta chain under discussion was sequenced for a study of blood T cell repertoires in COVID-19. On the study more broadly: Nucleic acid was either cDNA or gDNA, and it came from T cells, B-cell-depleted T cells, or PBMCs.

Profiling relied on immunoSEQ multiplex PCR, and the TCRdb table lists in-frame clones only, not all of them. This sample yields 250,000 to 350,000 clones, of which roughly nine tenths are seen a single time; 2% to 2.5% belongs to the top ten. The V gene end was trimmed by 3 bases and the J gene end by 2 bases; junction bases not matched to a gene: 3. The CDR3 has 17 amino acids. Germline CDR1 and CDR2: MNHEY and SMNVEV (reference sequence). V is TRBV27 and J is TRBJ2-2; 13 nucleotides line up with TRBD2. The clonotype originates from a woman aged 30 to 39 with COVID-19, enrolled during active disease. Sequencing input: peripheral blood. The CDR3 nucleotides read TGTGCCAGCAGTTTCGGACTAGCGGGAGTAAACACCGGGGAGCTGTTTTTT. Translating it yields CASSFGLAGVNTGELFF.